The entry below gives a single T cell receptor (beta chain) sequence along with its context. Its antigen remains unknown. These data come from a study of tumor-infiltrating lymphocytes in localized non-small cell lung cancer. Study-level results: Different pieces of the same tissue went to different assays, confounding technical variation with intratumor heterogeneity.

The table came from immunoSEQ multiplex PCR; TCRdb's copy has only in-frame clones and leaves some out. This sample has 8,000 to 9,500 clones, with roughly 79% found just once. CDR1 SGHDT and CDR2 YYEEEE come from the germline V gene. This CDR3 has 16 amino acids. V shed 3 bases and J 0 bases; nucleotides not matched to a gene: 6. The chain uses TRBV5-6 and TRBJ1-5; 7 bases match TRBD1. The TCR comes from a human donor with non-small cell lung cancer. The specimen was uninvolved lung tissue not adjacent to the tumor. CDR3 bases: TGTGCCAGCAGCTCCCTCTCAGGGGGTAGCAATCAGCCCCAGCATTTT. It specifies CASSSLSGGSNQPQHF.